This TCR beta chain was sequenced for a study of cytomegalovirus exposure and HLA in healthy donors. It was with 60 Vbeta and 13 Jbeta primers that the PCR ran. This table comes from immunoSEQ multiplex PCR, and its TCRdb copy is limited to in-frame clones, with some not included. The repertoire table contains 68,000 or so clones. This CDR3 contains 12 residues. The germline V gene has CDR1 SNHLY and CDR2 FYNNEI. V was cut by 8 bases and J by 4 bases, with 11 bases left in between. The chain combines TRBV2 with TRBJ1-2; D is uncertain. Sequenced material: PBMCs. This TCR came from a boy under 18 in good health and CMV-seronegative. CDR3 loop: CASRGAFYGYTF. The CDR3 DNA sequence: TGTGCCAGCCGGGGAGCGTTCTATGGCTACACCTTC. Drawing the rest from reference TRBV2 and TRBJ1-2, the complete variable domain is EPEVTQTPSHQVTQMGQEVILRCVPISNHLYFYWYRQILGQKVEFLVSFYNNEISEKSEIFDDQFSVERPDGSNFTLKIRSTKLEDSAMYFCASRGAFYGYTFGSGTRLTVV.